Below are 12 T cell receptor beta chains sequenced from a single sample in a study of human CD8 memory T cell subsets (dated by TCRdb to about 2020). A Human TCR Profiling Kit was used to prepare UMI-labeled 5' RACE TCRbeta libraries. TCRdb reprocessed the reads; each CDR3 protein sequence makes one entry, and DNA is unavailable. This specimen's table enumerates fewer than 10,000 distinct CDR3 sequences. The top ten clonotypes cover under 25% of the sample. Sequenced material: CD8+ T cells from PBMCs. These receptors all come from a human donor in good health.

The chain recombines TRBV7-2 with TRBJ2-7; TCRdb reports TRBD2, a call that lacks DNA to check it against. CDR1 is SGHTA and CDR2 is FQGNSA in the germline V gene. The CDR3 contains 19 residues. The chain's CDR3 is CASSFPRGLAGGSTYEQYF.

The rearrangement links TRBV19 to TRBJ2-1. The length of the CDR3 is 11 residues. Germline V CDR1 and CDR2: LNHDA, SQIVND (reference sequence). This CDR3 reads CASITDNEQFF.

The chain has TRBV4-3 and TRBJ2-1; TCRdb selects TRBD2, and the lack of DNA leaves this call unchecked. The CDR3 contains 17 residues. Germline V gene data show CDR1 as LGHNA and CDR2 as YSLEER. CDR3 loop: CASSQDISSGSGNEQFF.

The chain uses TRBV6-1 and TRBJ2-1; absent DNA, TCRdb's TRBD2 call cannot be checked. The CDR3 extends over 15 amino acids. CDR1 and CDR2 from the germline V gene are MNHNS and SASEGT. The CDR3 sequence: CASSELAGSYNEQFF.

The rearrangement links TRBV29-1 to TRBJ2-7; TCRdb's D call, TRBD1, is unchecked because there is no DNA. This CDR3 has 13 amino acids. The V gene's germline CDR1 is SQVTM and CDR2 ANQGSEA. This chain's CDR3 is CSVGGRGSYEQYF.

The rearrangement uses TRBV5-1 and TRBJ2-5; TCRdb's D gene call, TRBD1, goes unchecked for lack of DNA. Germline CDR1 is SGHRS and CDR2 is YFSETQ. This CDR3 comprises 14 residues. The CDR3 is CASSIGTGQETQYF.

The V gene is TRBV29-1, the J gene TRBJ1-2; TCRdb lists TRBD1, though no DNA is available to test this call. Germline values: CDR1 SQVTM, CDR2 ANQGSEA. The CDR3 consists of 14 residues. The CDR3 is CSVERTGSGYGYTF.

This chain uses TRBV11-2 with TRBJ1-2; TCRdb lists TRBD1, though no DNA is available to test this call. This CDR3 has 15 amino acids. CDR1 and CDR2 (germline): SGHAT, FQNNGV. This CDR3 is CASIGGLTANYGYTF.

CDR3 residues: CASSPRTGEISYEQYF. The V gene is TRBV7-2, the J gene TRBJ2-7; the TCRdb D gene call, TRBD1, has no DNA to confirm it. Looked up from germline, CDR1 is SGHTA and CDR2 is FQGNSA. This CDR3 is 16 amino acids long. Full variable domain (outside the CDR3, taken from reference TRBV7-2 and TRBJ2-7): GAGVSQSPSNKVTEKGKDVELRCDPISGHTALYWYRQSLGQGLEFLIYFQGNSAPDKSGLPSDRFSAERTGGSVSTLTIQRTQQEDSAVYLCASSPRTGEISYEQYFGPGTRLTVT.

Considering frequency, this clonotype is medium-sized. V usage is TRBV12-3 or TRBV12-4 and J usage is TRBJ2-7. This CDR3 spans 14 amino acids. The CDR3 reads CASSFAGPTYEQYF.

The V gene is TRBV9, the J gene TRBJ1-1; TCRdb designates TRBD1, a call that cannot be tested without DNA. The CDR3 has 13 residues. The germline V gene has CDR1 SGDLS and CDR2 YYNGEE. The CDR3 loop is CASSVGGITEAFF.

This clonotype is called medium-sized based on its frequency. The genes are TRBV6-4 and TRBJ2-7; TCRdb's D call of TRBD1 is untestable without DNA. Germline V gene sequence: CDR1 MRHNA, CDR2 SNTAGT. The CDR3 is 15 amino acids. The CDR3 protein is CASRRTGGFFYEQYF.